Reported below is one TCR beta chain. Its antigen is currently unknown. The CDR3 consists of 17 residues. Germline CDR1 is MNHEY and CDR2 is SVGEGT. Unmatched junction bases numbered 7, after V lost 5 bases and J lost 4 bases. Treatment: some 20 received Ad26.COV2.S at low or high dose, single or two shots; about five received placebo; per-sample allocation not given. Each sample was drawn 63 days after the first injection (of vaccine or placebo). The sample is drawn from a study of Ad26.COV2.S vaccination and SARS-CoV-2 variants. At the level of the study: Enrollment placed the donor in the COV1001 Ad26.COV2.S trial arm. Ad26.COV2.S given intramuscularly, once or twice 56 days apart. Overall study findings and caveats: Spike-specific TCR breadth in vaccine recipients exceeded that seen in placebo recipients. The TCR breadth and depth analyses may have understated or missed part of the total T cell responses.

Method: immunoSEQ multiplex PCR; TCRdb's copy keeps in-frame clones and lacks some. The sample holds about 350,000 clones; approximately 84% are singletons and the top ten take about 3.5%. This receptor was identified in a person between 18 and 65 years old who received the Ad26.COV2.S COVID-19 vaccine or a placebo. V and J are TRBV6-2 or TRBV6-3 and TRBJ2-1, with 14 bases that match TRBD2. The source was peripheral blood, collected in a trial of Ad26.COV2.S vaccine versus placebo. CDR3 coding DNA: TGTGCCAGCAGTAGACGGACTAGCGGGGGGTCATACAATGAGCAGTTCTTC. Translation gives CASSRRTSGGSYNEQFF.